These T cell receptor beta chains were read from a single sample in a study of OX40 agonist ivuxolimab in advanced cancers. Repertoires were generated with immunoSEQ multiplex PCR, while TCRdb's copy carries only in-frame clones and drops some. Among about 50,000 clones listed, about 80% were seen once. Sample: CD4+ or CD8+ T cells sorted from blood, taken in a trial of the OX40 agonist ivuxolimab. The receptors come from an adult with an advanced solid tumor such as melanoma, head and neck, liver or kidney cancer. CDR3s include the opening cysteine and the closing phenylalanine or tryptophan. Fields, in order: V gene, clone size, D gene, J gene, CDR3 DNA, CDR3 protein. A D gene is named only where the DNA matches it firmly. Clone size, where shown, is once, few, many, or a class for clones that have expanded.

TRBV7-3	-	-	TRBJ2-2	TGTGCCAGCAGCTTAATATCGGGGGACACCGGGGAGCTGTTTTTT	CASSLISGDTGELFF
TRBV21-1	-	-	TRBJ1-5	TGTGCCAGCAGCAAAGTAGGGGCTATCCAGCCCCAGCATTTT	CASSKVGAIQPQHF
TRBV15	-	-	TRBJ1-2	TGTGCCACCAGCAGAGATCCCCCTAGGGGAAACGGCTACACCTTC	CATSRDPPRGNGYTF
TRBV27	-	TRBD1	TRBJ1-1	TGTGCCAGCAGGAGGACAGGGGGGGCCTCTGGCACTGAAGCTTTCTTT	CASRRTGGASGTEAFF
TRBV7-6	-	-	TRBJ2-7	TGTGCCAGCAGCCAACAACAGGGATCCTACGAGCAGTACTTC	CASSQQQGSYEQYF
TRBV6-5	-	-	TRBJ2-1	TGTGTCAGCAGTTATCAGGGTAGCTCCTACAATGAGCAGTTCTTC	CVSSYQGSSYNEQFF
TRBV5-4	-	TRBD1	TRBJ2-5	TGTGCCAGCAGACCATCGACAGGGGGCGCGGGAGAGACCCAGTACTTC	CASRPSTGGAGETQYF
TRBV28	once	TRBD2	TRBJ2-1	TGTGCCAGCAGCGACCCCAGACCGCTAGCGGGGGCTTACAATGAGCAGTTCTTC	CASSDPRPLAGAYNEQFF
TRBV9	-	-	TRBJ1-1	TGTGCCAGCAGCGTAGGTAAGAACACTGAAGCTTTCTTT	CASSVGKNTEAFF
TRBV9	-	-	TRBJ1-2	TGTGCCAGCAGCGGGGCGGGACGGAACTATGGCTACACCTTC	CASSGAGRNYGYTF
TRBV28	-	-	TRBJ1-5	TGTGCCAGCAGTTTGACTCCCCCAGGAAGGCAGCCCCAGCATTTT	CASSLTPPGRQPQHF
TRBV7-3	-	TRBD1	TRBJ2-5	TGTGCCAGCAGCACCGGGACAGGGACTTCAGAGACCCAGTACTTC	CASSTGTGTSETQYF
TRBV19	-	-	TRBJ2-6	TGTGCCAGTAGTATATGGGGCTCCAATGGGGCCAACGTCCTGACTTTC	CASSIWGSNGANVLTF
TRBV30	-	-	TRBJ1-2	TGTGCCTGGAGTACAGGGTTTGACTATGGCTACACCTTC	CAWSTGFDYGYTF
TRBV9	-	-	TRBJ2-2	TGTGCCAGCAGCCCACAAGGGTACACCGGGGAGCTGTTTTTT	CASSPQGYTGELFF
TRBV5-4	once	TRBD1	TRBJ2-1	TGTGCCAGCAGCTTGTTGCCGGGACAGGGCCTTAGAAATGAGCAGTTCTTC	CASSLLPGQGLRNEQFF